The 28 T cell receptor beta chains reported below all come from one sample, sequenced in a study of blood T cell repertoires in COVID-19. Libraries were prepared by immunoSEQ multiplex PCR; TCRdb keeps only in-frame clonotypes and omits some of them. The sample lists about 58,000 clones; approximately 81% were seen once. Sequenced input: peripheral blood. The source is a man aged 35 to 55 with active COVID-19.

This sequence joins TRBV7-9 and TRBJ1-1, with 10 bases fitting TRBD1. Germline-derived CDR1 and CDR2 are SEHNR and FQNEAQ (reference sequence). The CDR3 totals 17 residues. V was pared by 2 bases and J by 5 bases, with 11 bases of the junction left unmatched. This CDR3 is CASSLSDRGLWRTEAFF. Written as DNA, the CDR3 is TGTGCCAGCAGCTTAAGTGACAGGGGGCTCTGGAGGACTGAAGCTTTCTTT.

The chain employs TRBV18 and TRBJ1-4, with TRBD1 matching 11 bases. CDR1 is KGHSH, CDR2 LQKENI, per germline. The CDR3 is made up of 18 amino acids. The ends lost 5 bases at V and 5 bases at J; junction bases unmatched: 13. In nucleotides, the CDR3 is TGTGCCAGCTCAGCCACTAGCTGGACAGGGGGCAGGAATGAAAAACTGTTTTTT. It specifies CASSATSWTGGRNEKLFF.

CDR3 loop: CASSGGYTGELFF. The DNA of the CDR3 is TGTGCCAGCTCCGGGGGGTACACCGGGGAGCTGTTTTTT. The chain employs TRBV5-4 and TRBJ2-2, with 7 bases identical to TRBD2. Germline V gene lookup returns CDR1 SGHNT and CDR2 YYREEE (reference sequence). The CDR3 contains 13 residues. J was trimmed by 3 bases and V by 7 bases; bases with no gene match: 3.

This clone was counted between two and nine times. The genes are TRBV5-5 and TRBJ2-3; D gene unclear. Trimming cost V 0 bases and J 3 bases, with 8 bases left between them. This CDR3 spans 14 amino acids. Germline V gene data show CDR1 as SGHKS and CDR2 as YYEKEE (reference sequence). Here the CDR3 reads CASSLGLFTDTQYF. As DNA, the CDR3 is TGTGCCAGCAGCTTGGGACTTTTTACAGATACGCAGTATTTT. The full variable domain, its missing parts supplied by reference TRBV5-5 and TRBJ2-3, is DAGVTQSPTHLIKTRGQQVTLRCSPISGHKSVSWYQQVLGQGPQFIFQYYEKEERGRGNFPDRFSARQFPNYSSELNVNALLLGDSALYLCASSLGLFTDTQYFGPGTRLTVL.

The chain uses TRBV27 and TRBJ1-1; 8 nucleotides align to TRBD1. This CDR3 region has 17 residues. Unmatched junction bases numbered 6, after V lost 0 bases and J lost 0 bases. Germline V gene sequence: CDR1 MNHEY, CDR2 SMNVEV (reference sequence). The CDR3, as DNA: TGTGCCAGCAGTTTATCCAGGACAGGGATAATGAACACTGAAGCTTTCTTT. As protein: CASSLSRTGIMNTEAFF.

The chain carries TRBV29-1 and TRBJ2-3; 9 bases are shared with TRBD2. J was trimmed by 3 bases and V by 4 bases; bases with no gene match: 5. Germline CDR1 reads SQVTM; CDR2 reads ANQGSEA. There are 14 residues in the CDR3. The CDR3 DNA is TGCAGCGTTGGGGCGGGAGGGCTAACAGATACGCAGTATTTT. This translates into CSVGAGGLTDTQYF.

This rearrangement joins TRBV11-2 to TRBJ2-7, with a tentative D call TRBD1 (5 bases). The CDR3 is 15 amino acids. V lost 4 bases, J lost 5 bases, and 18 bases lay in between. Germline V gene lookup returns CDR1 SGHAT and CDR2 FQNNGV. CDR3 residues: CASSSLGLEVDEQYF. The CDR3 DNA is TGTGCCAGCAGCTCGCTGGGGCTAGAGGTCGACGAGCAGTACTTC.

A single count supports this clone. The gene calls are TRBV24-1 and TRBJ2-3, with D possibly TRBD2 on 6 matching bases. The CDR3 loop spans 16 amino acids. Germline assignment: CDR1 KGHDR and CDR2 SFDVKD. V was cut by 4 bases and J by 4 bases, with 17 bases left in between. The CDR3 nucleotides read TGTGCCACCAGTGACCCCATCGGGAGTAGTGCAGATACGCAGTATTTT. This sequence encodes CATSDPIGSSADTQYF.

The chain carries TRBV6-5 and TRBJ2-1, with TRBD2 matching over 10 bases. The CDR3 covers 14 residues. V gave up 4 bases and J gave up 5 bases; unmatched junction bases: 2. Germline lookup yields CDR1 MNHEY and CDR2 SVGAGI. The CDR3 protein is CASSSGLADNEQFF. Written as DNA, the CDR3 is TGTGCCAGCAGTTCCGGACTAGCGGACAATGAGCAGTTCTTC.

This chain connects TRBV20-1 to TRBJ1-2; D uncertain. CDR3 length: 14 amino acids. V shed 3 bases and J shed 4 bases, with 15 bases lying between them. Germline V gene sequence: CDR1 DFQATT, CDR2 SNEGSKA (reference sequence). The CDR3 spells CSASLRSLVYGYTF. The CDR3 region has the DNA TGCAGTGCTAGTTTACGTTCCTTAGTCTATGGCTACACCTTC.

This rearrangement joins TRBV5-1 to TRBJ2-1, with D perhaps TRBD1 (6 bases). The V and J ends lost 4 bases and 9 bases respectively, with 20 bases between them. There are 15 residues in the CDR3. The germline CDR1 and CDR2 sequences are SGHRS and YFSETQ. The CDR3 loop is CASSPGVPSGSEQFF. Written as DNA, the CDR3 is TGCGCCAGCAGCCCAGGGGTCCCCTCGGGTAGTGAGCAGTTCTTC. Complete variable domain (other parts from reference TRBV5-1 and TRBJ2-1): KAGVTQTPRYLIKTRGQQVTLSCSPISGHRSVSWYQQTPGQGLQFLFEYFSETQRNKGNFPGRFSGRQFSNSRSEMNVSTLELGDSALYLCASSPGVPSGSEQFFGPGTRLTVL.

The rearrangement joins TRBV6-6 to TRBJ2-1; the match to TRBD2 covers 14 bases. V gave up 5 bases and J gave up 7 bases; unmatched junction bases: 10. This CDR3 is 17 amino acids long. Germline values: CDR1 MNHNY, CDR2 SVGAGI (reference sequence). The CDR3 here is CASSPPGLAGVGNEQFF. The CDR3 DNA reads TGTGCCAGCAGTCCCCCGGGACTAGCGGGAGTGGGGAATGAGCAGTTCTTC.

The chain joins TRBV29-1 to TRBJ1-2; 8 bases agree with TRBD1. Germline CDR1 SQVTM, CDR2 ANQGSEA. V dropped 4 bases and J dropped 3; count of bases not matched to a gene: 7. CDR3 size: 14 residues. In DNA form, the CDR3 reads TGCAGCGTTGCTGGCCGACAGGGGCACTATGGCTACACCTTC. Translating gives CSVAGRQGHYGYTF.

The rearrangement uses TRBV9 and TRBJ2-7, with D tentatively TRBD2 (6 bases). Trimming stripped 3 bases from V and 1 base from J, with 14 bases between. CDR1 and CDR2 from the germline V gene are SGDLS and YYNGEE. CDR3 length: 15 amino acids. The CDR3 loop is CASSDSAEGSYEQYF. The CDR3, as DNA: TGTGCCAGCAGCGACTCGGCGGAGGGGTCCTACGAGCAGTACTTC.

V usage is TRBV3-1 (or the pseudogene TRBV3-2) and J usage is TRBJ2-2; D is possibly TRBD1 (5 bases). The CDR3 runs to 16 residues. V lost 1 base to trimming and J lost 4 bases, with 13 bases between them. The V gene's germline CDR1 is LGHDT and CDR2 YNNKEL (reference sequence). The DNA of the CDR3 is TGTGCCAGCAGCCAAGCCGGTGGCCAGGGCACCGGGGAGCTGTTTTTT. Translation gives CASSQAGGQGTGELFF.

The V and J genes are TRBV6-5 and TRBJ2-7, with TRBD1 as a possible D gene (5 bases). The CDR3 spans 14 residues. CDR1 and CDR2 (germline): MNHEY, SVGAGI. Trimming stripped 6 bases from V and 1 base from J, with 13 bases between. CDR3 residues: CASSQGGLSYEQYF. In DNA form, the CDR3 reads TGTGCCAGCAGCCAGGGTGGGCTTTCCTACGAGCAGTACTTC.

The V call is TRBV6-5, the J call TRBJ1-1; unclear D gene. This CDR3 comprises 15 residues. In germline, CDR1 is MNHEY, CDR2 SVGAGI. The germline V and J ends were trimmed by 2 bases and 5 bases, with 15 bases remaining between them. This CDR3 reads CASSYGEGEYTEAFF. CDR3 sequence (DNA): TGTGCCAGCAGTTACGGGGAGGGAGAATATACTGAAGCTTTCTTT.

This clone occurred once. V gene TRBV5-1 combines with J gene TRBJ2-5; TRBD2 matches 13 bases. Germline-derived CDR1 and CDR2 are SGHRS and YFSETQ. V was clipped by 0 bases and J by 2 bases; unmatched bases: 4. The CDR3 has 17 amino acids. This CDR3 is CASSLGPLAGGQETQYF. In DNA form, the CDR3 reads TGCGCCAGCAGCTTGGGGCCACTAGCGGGAGGGCAAGAGACCCAGTACTTC.

The rearrangement links TRBV3-1 (or the pseudogene TRBV3-2) to TRBJ2-3, with a possible D match to TRBD1 (6 bases). This CDR3 contains 14 residues. CDR1 is LGHDT, CDR2 YNNKEL, per germline (reference sequence). Trimming stripped 4 bases from V and 4 bases from J, with 12 bases between. The CDR3 DNA is TGTGCCAGCAGCCTCAGGGGTGTGCCAGATACGCAGTATTTT. This encodes CASSLRGVPDTQYF.

The chain has TRBV19 and TRBJ2-1; 9 nucleotides agree with TRBD1. Trimming removed 4 bases from V and 7 bases from J; junction bases left unmatched: 20. This CDR3 has 19 residues. Germline CDR1 reads LNHDA; CDR2 reads SQIVND (reference sequence). This CDR3 reads CASSRDRVLKGGRQNEQFF. Here the CDR3 DNA reads TGTGCCAGTAGTAGGGACAGGGTGTTGAAGGGCGGAAGGCAGAATGAGCAGTTCTTC.

This clone occurred many times. This sequence joins TRBV5-1 and TRBJ2-7; 13 nucleotides match TRBD2. Germline V lookup: CDR1 SGHRS, CDR2 YFSETQ. V lost 5 bases, J lost 7 bases, and 9 bases stayed unmatched. The CDR3 runs 15 residues. The CDR3 DNA is TGCGCCAGCAGTTCTGATCCGGGACTAGCGGGGGAGCAGTACTTC. This gives the protein CASSSDPGLAGEQYF.

In this sample, this clone turned up once. The V and J genes are TRBV7-9 and TRBJ2-3; possibly TRBD1 for D (6 bases). The CDR3 totals 17 residues. Germline V CDR1 and CDR2: SEHNR, FQNEAQ (reference sequence). Trimming cost V 1 base and J 1 base, with 15 bases left between them. The CDR3 region has the DNA TGTGCCAGCAGCTTAGGATACAGGGTGAGCGGCACAGATACGCAGTATTTT. It is translated as CASSLGYRVSGTDTQYF.

The chain couples TRBV5-4 to TRBJ2-7; 7 positions match TRBD2. V lost 4 bases to trimming and J lost 0 bases; unmatched junction nucleotides: 7. This CDR3 region has 15 residues. Germline V gene data show CDR1 as SGHNT and CDR2 as YYREEE (reference sequence). The CDR3 reads CASSPETSRSYEQYF. The CDR3, as DNA: TGTGCCAGCAGCCCAGAGACTAGCCGCTCCTACGAGCAGTACTTC.

V is TRBV10-3 and J is TRBJ1-1, with 8 bases aligning to TRBD1. This CDR3 is built from 14 residues. The V gene's germline CDR1 is ENHRY and CDR2 SYGVKD. Unmatched junction bases numbered 6, after V lost 6 bases and J lost 3 bases. The CDR3 nucleotides read TGTGCCATCAGGTGGACAGGGAGCGACACTGAAGCTTTCTTT. It codes for CAIRWTGSDTEAFF.

The gene calls are TRBV19 and TRBJ2-5, with 15 nucleotides matching TRBD2. The CDR3 extends over 16 amino acids. Trimming at V came to 6 bases and at J to 4 bases, leaving 6 bases not matched to a gene. Per germline, CDR1 LNHDA and CDR2 SQIVND (reference sequence). This chain's CDR3 is CASRPGLAGGRETQYF. DNA of the CDR3: TGTGCCAGTAGGCCGGGACTAGCGGGAGGAAGAGAGACCCAGTACTTC.

The chain couples TRBV7-9 to TRBJ2-1; 13 bases are shared with TRBD2. The V gene end was trimmed by 5 bases and the J gene end by 15 bases; junction bases not matched to a gene: 7. The CDR3 covers 13 residues. Germline loops: CDR1 SEHNR, CDR2 FQNEAQ (reference sequence). This CDR3 is CASSPRTSGRTFF. In DNA form, the CDR3 reads TGTGCCAGCAGCCCGAGGACTAGCGGGAGAACGTTCTTC.

This clone was detected once. The chain recombines TRBV6-4 with TRBJ1-2; TRBD1 aligns across 7 bases. The junction had 10 bases not matched to a gene; V was cut back by 3 bases and J by 3 bases. CDR1 and CDR2 from the germline V gene are MRHNA and SNTAGT. The length of the CDR3 is 16 residues. The CDR3 DNA sequence: TGTGCCAGCAGTGAATTTGAGGGACAGTCCCACTATGGCTACACCTTC. Its protein product is CASSEFEGQSHYGYTF.

CDR3 residues: CASSFAGTSNEQFF. The CDR3 nucleotides read TGTGCCAGCAGCTTTGCCGGGACTTCCAATGAGCAGTTCTTC. This chain joins TRBV11-2 and TRBJ2-1; possibly TRBD2 for D (6 bases). Deletions cut 3 bases from V and 6 bases from J, with 12 bases between. The V gene's germline CDR1 is SGHAT and CDR2 FQNNGV. The CDR3 contains 14 residues.